The present entry profiles one TCR beta chain with its context. Its antigen is still unknown. Other DNA sequences in the same sample also yield this CDR3. This CDR3 region has 12 residues. Germline-derived CDR1 and CDR2 are SNHLY and FYNNEI. Germline trimming cut 6 bases from V and 5 bases from J; bases unmatched to any gene: 0. Profiling relied on immunoSEQ multiplex PCR, and the TCRdb table lists in-frame clones only, not all of them. The sample consists of some 120,000 clones, about 90% of them appearing once. The sample is drawn from a study of T cell responses to AZD1222 COVID-19 vaccine. In the study overall: Second-dose intervals of approximately 4 or approximately 12 weeks were pooled.

The study, taken as a whole, reports: Donors were largely white British and mainly female; clonal diversity was possibly underestimated.

The J gene is TRBJ2-3, the V gene TRBV2, with TRBD1 matching 9 bases. Material: peripheral blood, obtained on day 0 of AZD1222 vaccination. The source of this sequence is an adult in good health. The DNA for the CDR3 is TGTGCCAGCAGGGACAGGGGAGATACGCAGTATTTT. Its protein is CASRDRGDTQYF.